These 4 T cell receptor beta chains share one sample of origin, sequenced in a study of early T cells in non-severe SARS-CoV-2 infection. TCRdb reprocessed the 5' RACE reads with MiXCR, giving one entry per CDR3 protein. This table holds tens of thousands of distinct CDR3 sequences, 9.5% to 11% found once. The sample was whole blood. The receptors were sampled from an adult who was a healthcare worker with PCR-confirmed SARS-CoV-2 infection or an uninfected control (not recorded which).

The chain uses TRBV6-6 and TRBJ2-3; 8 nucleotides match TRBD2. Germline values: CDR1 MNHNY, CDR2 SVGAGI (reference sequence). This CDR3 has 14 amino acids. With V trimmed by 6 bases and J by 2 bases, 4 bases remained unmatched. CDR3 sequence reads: CASRSRGDTDTQYF. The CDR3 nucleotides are TGTGCCAGCAGGTCGCGGGGGGACACAGATACGCAGTATTTT.

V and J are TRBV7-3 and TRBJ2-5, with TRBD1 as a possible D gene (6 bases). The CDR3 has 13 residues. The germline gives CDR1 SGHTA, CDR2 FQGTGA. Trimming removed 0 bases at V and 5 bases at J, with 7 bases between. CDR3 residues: CASSLTQGETQYF. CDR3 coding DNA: TGTGCCAGCAGCTTAACGCAGGGGGAGACCCAGTACTTC. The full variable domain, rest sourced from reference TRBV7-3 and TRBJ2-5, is GAGVSQTPSNKVTEKGKYVELRCDPISGHTALYWYRQSLGQGPEFLIYFQGTGAADDSGLPNDRFFAVRPEGSVSTLKIQRTERGDSAVYLCASSLTQGETQYFGPGTRLLVL.

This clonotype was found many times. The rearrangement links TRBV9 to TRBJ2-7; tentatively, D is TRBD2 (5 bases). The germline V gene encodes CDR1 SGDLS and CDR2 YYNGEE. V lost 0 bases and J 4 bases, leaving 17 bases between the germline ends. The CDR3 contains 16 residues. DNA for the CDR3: TGTGCCAGCAGCGTAGCAGCGGACCCCCCGGGGTACGAGCAGTACTTC. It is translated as CASSVAADPPGYEQYF.

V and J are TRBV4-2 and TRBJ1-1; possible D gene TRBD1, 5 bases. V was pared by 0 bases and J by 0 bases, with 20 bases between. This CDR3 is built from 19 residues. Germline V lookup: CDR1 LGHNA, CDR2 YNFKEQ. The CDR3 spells CASSQDGGMGTLMNTEAFF. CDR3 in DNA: TGTGCCAGCAGCCAAGATGGGGGGATGGGGACCCTAATGAACACTGAAGCTTTCTTT.